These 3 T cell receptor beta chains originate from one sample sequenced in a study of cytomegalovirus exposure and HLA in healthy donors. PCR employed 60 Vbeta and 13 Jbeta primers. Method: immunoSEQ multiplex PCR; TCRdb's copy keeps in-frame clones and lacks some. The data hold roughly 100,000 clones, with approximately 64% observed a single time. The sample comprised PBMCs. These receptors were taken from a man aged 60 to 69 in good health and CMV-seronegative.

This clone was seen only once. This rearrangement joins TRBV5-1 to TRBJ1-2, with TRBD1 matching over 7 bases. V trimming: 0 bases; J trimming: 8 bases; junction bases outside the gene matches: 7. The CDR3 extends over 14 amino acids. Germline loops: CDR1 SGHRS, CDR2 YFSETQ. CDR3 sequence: CASSLETGAGGYTF. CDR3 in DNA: TGCGCCAGCAGCTTGGAAACAGGGGCCGGGGGCTACACCTTC. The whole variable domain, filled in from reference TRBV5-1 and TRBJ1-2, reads KAGVTQTPRYLIKTRGQQVTLSCSPISGHRSVSWYQQTPGQGLQFLFEYFSETQRNKGNFPGRFSGRQFSNSRSEMNVSTLELGDSALYLCASSLETGAGGYTFGSGTRLTVV.

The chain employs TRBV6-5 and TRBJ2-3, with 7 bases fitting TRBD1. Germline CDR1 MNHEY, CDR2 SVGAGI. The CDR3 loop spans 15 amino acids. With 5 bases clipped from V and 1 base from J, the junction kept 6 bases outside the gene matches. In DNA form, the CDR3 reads TGTGCCAGCAGTCCCTTAGGGGGCGGCACAGATACGCAGTATTTT. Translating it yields CASSPLGGGTDTQYF.

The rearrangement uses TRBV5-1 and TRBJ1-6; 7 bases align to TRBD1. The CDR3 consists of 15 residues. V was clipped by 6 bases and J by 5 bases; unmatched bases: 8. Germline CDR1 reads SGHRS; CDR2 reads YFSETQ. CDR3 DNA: TGCGCCAGCACCGGCCGGGACAGTAATAATTCACCCCTCCACTTT. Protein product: CASTGRDSNNSPLHF. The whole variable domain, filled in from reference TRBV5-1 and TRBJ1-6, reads KAGVTQTPRYLIKTRGQQVTLSCSPISGHRSVSWYQQTPGQGLQFLFEYFSETQRNKGNFPGRFSGRQFSNSRSEMNVSTLELGDSALYLCASTGRDSNNSPLHFGNGTRLTVT.